A selection of T cell receptor beta chains follows, all from one sample in a study of identifying expanded T cells in peripheral blood. The method was immunoSEQ multiplex PCR; TCRdb's version includes in-frame clones alone and lacks a portion of them. This table has about 53,000 clones, under 85% appearing once. The sequenced sample consisted of blood. The source of these receptors is a person aged 18-69 years in good health. Both conserved end residues are part of each CDR3. A D gene is named only where the DNA matches it firmly. Some rows mark clone size as missing; the rest say once, few, many or name a class of expanded clone.

length | size | D | J | V | CDR3 | DNA
13 | - | - | TRBJ2-6 | TRBV29-1 | CSAKISGANVLTF | TGCAGCGCAAAGATCTCTGGGGCCAACGTCCTGACTTTC
14 | - | TRBD1 | TRBJ1-6 | TRBV10-3 | CAISDQQGGSPLHF | TGTGCCATCAGTGACCAGCAGGGGGGTTCACCCCTCCACTTT
14 | - | TRBD1 | TRBJ1-1 | TRBV19 | CASSIAGGITEAFF | TGTGCCAGTAGTATAGCAGGGGGCATCACTGAAGCTTTCTTT
13 | - | - | TRBJ2-1 | TRBV11-3 | CASSLDWDNEQFF | TGTGCCAGCAGCTTAGACTGGGACAATGAGCAGTTCTTC
16 | - | - | TRBJ2-3 | TRBV10-2 | CASSDIIRGDTDTQYF | TGCGCCAGCAGTGATATTATCAGGGGGGACACAGATACGCAGTATTTT
13 | - | - | TRBJ2-2 | TRBV14 | CASSLQNTGELFF | TGTGCCAGCAGCCTACAGAACACCGGGGAGCTGTTTTTT
16 | - | TRBD2 | TRBJ2-3 | TRBV7-9 | CASSSLAGAGTDTQYF | TGTGCCAGCAGCTCGTTAGCGGGGGCCGGCACAGATACGCAGTATTTT
13 | few | - | TRBJ1-1 | TRBV5-1 | CASSSVTNTEAFF | TGCGCCAGCAGCTCGGTTACTAACACTGAAGCTTTCTTT
12 | - | - | TRBJ2-7 | TRBV7-9 | CASSPSLGEQYF | TGTGCCAGCAGCCCATCCCTGGGCGAGCAGTACTTC
14 | - | - | TRBJ2-4 | TRBV5-1 | CASSEQGAKNIQYF | TGCGCCAGCAGCGAACAGGGAGCCAAAAACATTCAGTACTTC
16 | - | TRBD2 | TRBJ2-1 | TRBV7-6 | CASSLISGSGYNEQFF | TGTGCCAGCAGCTTAATTAGCGGGAGCGGGTACAATGAGCAGTTCTTC
14 | - | - | TRBJ2-5 | TRBV29-1 | CSVVLGQLEETQYF | TGCAGCGTTGTGCTCGGACAGCTGGAAGAGACCCAGTACTTC
17 | once | TRBD1 | TRBJ1-1 | TRBV7-8 | CASSPNLGQGARSEAFF | TGTGCCAGCAGCCCAAACCTTGGACAGGGGGCGCGGTCTGAAGCTTTCTTT
17 | - | TRBD2 | TRBJ2-2 | TRBV7-2 | CASSHGGLAGSTGELFF | TGTGCCAGCAGCCACGGGGGACTAGCGGGTAGCACCGGGGAGCTGTTTTTT
15 | - | - | TRBJ1-1 | TRBV19 | CASSPEAGRDTEAFF | TGTGCCAGTAGTCCCGAGGCAGGGAGGGACACTGAAGCTTTCTTT
13 | - | - | TRBJ1-1 | TRBV4-3 | CASSLRPASEAFF | TGCGCCAGCAGCCTGAGACCCGCAAGTGAAGCTTTCTTT
13 | - | - | TRBJ2-7 | TRBV2 | CASVRGVSYEQYF | TGTGCCAGCGTCCGCGGGGTCTCCTACGAGCAGTACTTC
19 | - | - | TRBJ2-1 | TRBV9 | CASSSLKGWVGLTSNEQFF | TGTGCCAGCAGCTCCCTGAAGGGCTGGGTAGGCCTAACGAGCAATGAGCAGTTCTTC
14 | - | TRBD1 | TRBJ2-7 | TRBV2 | CASRLTGSSYEQYF | TGTGCCAGCAGATTGACAGGGAGTTCCTACGAGCAGTACTTC
17 | - | - | TRBJ1-2 | TRBV10-2 | CASSEYARPNLSGGYTF | TGCGCCAGCAGTGAGTATGCCAGACCAAATCTTTCCGGTGGCTACACCTTC
13 | - | TRBD1 | TRBJ2-1 | TRBV6-5 | CASSKRLDRGQFF | TGTGCCAGCAGTAAACGATTGGACAGGGGGCAGTTCTTC
11 | - | - | TRBJ1-1 | TRBV9 | CASSVDIEAFF | TGTGCCAGCAGCGTAGACATTGAAGCTTTCTTT
16 | - | TRBD1 | TRBJ1-1 | TRBV5-4 | CASSAPWTGTETEAFF | TGTGCCAGCAGCGCTCCCTGGACAGGGACAGAAACTGAAGCTTTCTTT
14 | - | - | TRBJ1-2 | TRBV11-3 | CASSSRGSNYGYTF | TGTGCCAGCAGCTCCCGTGGCTCTAACTATGGCTACACCTTC
16 | - | TRBD1 | TRBJ2-6 | TRBV28 | CASRRDRKAGANVLTF | TGTGCCAGCAGAAGGGACAGAAAAGCTGGGGCCAACGTCCTGACTTTC
15 | - | TRBD2 | TRBJ2-5 | TRBV6-5 | CASSITSGEGETQYF | TGTGCCAGCAGTATCACTAGCGGAGAGGGGGAGACCCAGTACTTC
14 | - | TRBD2 | TRBJ2-3 | TRBV29-1 | CSGLAGGRTDTQYF | TGCAGCGGTTTAGCGGGGGGCCGCACAGATACGCAGTATTTT
15 | few | TRBD1 | TRBJ1-2 | TRBV15 | CATSSGTGGGYGYTF | TGTGCCACCAGCTCCGGGACAGGGGGGGGCTATGGCTACACCTTC
12 | - | - | TRBJ2-7 | TRBV11-2 | CASSHRSYEQYF | TGTGCCAGCAGCCACAGGTCCTACGAGCAGTACTTC
16 | - | - | TRBJ1-1 | TRBV5-1 | CASSLASMGRHTEAFF | TGCGCCAGCAGCTTGGCCTCGATGGGGAGGCACACTGAAGCTTTCTTT
16 | - | - | TRBJ1-1 | TRBV6-6 | CASSFLEDSSGTEAFF | TGTGCCAGCAGTTTTCTAGAAGACAGTTCGGGCACTGAAGCTTTCTTT
11 | once | - | TRBJ1-1 | TRBV5-4 | CASSFGTEAFF | TGTGCCAGCAGCTTTGGAACTGAAGCTTTCTTT
15 | - | TRBD2 | TRBJ2-7 | TRBV27 | CASSAASGRAYEQYF | TGTGCCAGCAGTGCGGCTAGCGGGAGGGCCTACGAGCAGTACTTC
15 | - | - | TRBJ2-1 | TRBV6-5 | CASSPWASWTDEQFF | TGTGCCAGCAGTCCGTGGGCTAGCTGGACAGATGAGCAGTTCTTC
21 | - | - | TRBJ2-5 | TRBV7-6 | CASSLVQWGFQASPFQETQYF | TGTGCCAGCAGCTTAGTCCAGTGGGGGTTCCAGGCTAGCCCATTCCAGGAGACCCAGTACTTC
16 | - | - | TRBJ1-3 | TRBV6-6 | CASTFDGSNSGNTIYF | TGTGCCAGCACTTTTGACGGGAGCAACTCTGGAAACACCATATATTTT
13 | few | TRBD1 | TRBJ2-3 | TRBV11-2 | CASKRGRTDTQYF | TGTGCCAGTAAGAGGGGGCGCACAGATACGCAGTATTTT
16 | - | TRBD1 | TRBJ2-4 | TRBV5-4 | CASSLLGQATKNIQYF | TGTGCCAGCAGCTTGTTGGGACAGGCGACCAAAAACATTCAGTACTTC
14 | - | - | TRBJ1-3 | TRBV6-1 | CASSAAGGADTIYF | TGTGCCAGCAGTGCCGCGGGGGGGGCGGACACCATATATTTT
13 | medium-sized | - | TRBJ2-2 | TRBV11-1 | CASSPGGIGELFF | TGTGCCAGCAGCCCGGGCGGCATCGGGGAGCTGTTTTTT
13 | few | TRBD1 | TRBJ1-1 | TRBV2 | CASSGQGAGEAFF | TGTGCCAGCAGCGGACAGGGGGCTGGTGAGGCTTTCTTT
15 | once | - | TRBJ1-4 | TRBV2 | CASSVPAATNEKLFF | TGTGCCAGCAGTGTACCAGCAGCAACTAATGAAAAACTGTTTTTT
15 | - | - | TRBJ2-3 | TRBV19 | CASSIDPPRTDTQYF | TGTGCCAGTAGTATAGACCCCCCGAGGACAGATACGCAGTATTTT
14 | - | TRBD1 | TRBJ1-2 | TRBV5-1 | CASSSGQGASGYTF | TGCGCCAGCAGCTCGGGACAGGGGGCGAGCGGCTACACCTTC
16 | - | TRBD2 | TRBJ2-1 | TRBV2 | CASIKTSGGIYNEQFF | TGTGCCAGCATTAAGACTAGCGGGGGAATTTACAATGAGCAGTTCTTC
13 | - | TRBD1 | TRBJ2-5 | TRBV30 | CAWSGDSQETQYF | TGTGCCTGGAGCGGGGACAGCCAAGAGACCCAGTACTTC
16 | - | - | TRBJ1-2 | TRBV6-1 | CASSEGFFQGRNGYTF | TGTGCCAGCAGTGAAGGGTTTTTTCAGGGGCGCAATGGCTACACCTTC
13 | once | TRBD1 | TRBJ1-2 | TRBV5-1 | CASSKGQGDGYTF | TGCGCCAGCAGCAAGGGACAGGGTGATGGCTACACCTTC
13 | few | - | TRBJ1-1 | TRBV5-1 | CASSLSGDTEAFF | TGCGCCAGCAGCTTGTCGGGGGACACTGAAGCTTTCTTT
16 | once | - | TRBJ2-6 | TRBV2 | CASERAADSGANVLTF | TGTGCCAGCGAGCGGGCGGCGGACTCTGGGGCCAACGTCCTGACTTTC
12 | - | - | TRBJ1-5 | TRBV5-8 | CASSFLQGPQHF | TGTGCCAGCAGCTTTCTACAGGGCCCCCAGCATTTT
15 | - | TRBD2 | TRBJ2-1 | TRBV11-3 | CASSPLRTSSHEQFF | TGTGCCAGCAGCCCTCTCAGGACTAGTTCCCATGAGCAGTTCTTC
15 | - | TRBD1 | TRBJ1-2 | TRBV5-1 | CASSLVGQGSHGYTF | TGCGCCAGCAGCTTGGTTGGACAGGGTTCGCATGGCTACACCTTC
14 | - | - | TRBJ1-4 | TRBV5-4 | CASSFLGSNEKLFF | TGTGCCAGCAGCTTCTTGGGGTCTAATGAAAAACTGTTTTTT
14 | - | - | TRBJ2-1 | TRBV9 | CASSVEGYYNEQFF | TGTGCCAGCAGCGTAGAGGGGTACTACAATGAGCAGTTCTTC